This entry features one TCR beta chain sequence. The junction differs from germline at one of its ends, possibly a read error. CDR3 length: 16 residues. Germline V gene data show CDR1 as DFQATT and CDR2 as SNEGSKA (reference sequence). This specimen belongs to a study of regulatory T cells in long-lasting Graves disease. Study information: Patients met the persistent Graves' disease definition after over 5 years of antithyroid drugs with positive TSH receptor antibodies.

Stated time point: persistent/refractory GD, antithyroid drugs over 5 years with positive TRAb. Following extraction of RNA from PBMCs, that RNA was used to make the TCR library. Patients of an endocrinology department in Xi'an, China, were included. According to the study, TCR beta libraries were built with iRepertoire HTBI primers and CDR3-region Arm-PCR. In the study's own analysis: Segment identification across samples yielded about 60 TRBV and about 14 TRBJ segments. TCRdb analysed the multiplex PCR reads with MiXCR anew, one entry per CDR3 protein. TCRdb, rather than the study authors, made the V and J calls. The sample gives about 470,000 distinct CDR3 sequences, less than 25% of which show up once; 7.8% is in the top ten.

The chain joins TRBV20-1 to TRBJ2-5, with 14 bases fitting TRBD2. This sequence originates from a female donor with Graves disease. The sample in question was peripheral blood mononuclear cells (PBMCs), obtained when the disease was refractory, from a patient treated with antithyroid drugs. The CDR3 spells CSARGTSGSSGMTQYF. The CDR3 DNA sequence: TGCAGTGCGAGAGGGACTAGCGGGAGCTCTGGGATGACCCAGTACTTC.